The present entry profiles one TCR beta chain with its context. These data originate in a study of cytomegalovirus exposure and HLA in healthy donors. Libraries were prepared by immunoSEQ multiplex PCR; TCRdb keeps only in-frame clonotypes and omits some of them. The data contain fewer than 300,000 clones, over 75% of them seen just once; the ten biggest clones take up roughly 0.93%. This CDR3 spans 12 amino acids. J gave up 3 bases and V 6 bases, and 1 base lay outside the gene matches. Germline V gene lookup returns CDR1 MDHEN and CDR2 SYDVKM. This chain joins TRBV28 and TRBJ1-2, with 7 bases fitting TRBD1. The sequenced sample consisted of PBMCs. The sequence was obtained from a woman aged 18-35 years in good health and CMV-seronegative. The CDR3 region has the DNA TGTGCCAGCAGGGGGACAGACTATGGCTACACCTTC. This translates into CASRGTDYGYTF.